This is a list of T cell receptor beta chains from one sample in a study of T cells in Graves' hyperthyroidism and ophthalmopathy. TCRdb reprocessed the multiplex PCR reads with MiXCR, giving one entry per CDR3 protein. This sample has about 210,000 distinct CDR3 sequences, with under 20% found just once. Sequencing was carried out using blood. These TCRs come from a middle-aged man with Graves' hyperthyroidism. The CDR3 runs from the conserved cysteine through the conserved F or W.

V gene	J gene	CDR3 protein
TRBV20-1	TRBJ2-7	CSAPTASTASYEQYF
TRBV29-1	TRBJ2-1	CSVDRGLAGVGEQFF
TRBV6-2/TRBV6-3	TRBJ2-1	CASVGTYNEQFF
TRBV6-2/TRBV6-3	TRBJ2-1	CASSSSGLSGSVQFF
TRBV11-2	TRBJ1-1	CASSLGQVWEAFF
TRBV2	TRBJ2-1	CASSESDNEQFF
TRBV20-1	TRBJ2-7	CSAMSGETYEQYF
TRBV7-2	TRBJ1-1	CASSQLGLGSGTEAFF
TRBV6-2/TRBV6-3	TRBJ2-7	CASVSGLALYEQYF
TRBV19	TRBJ2-1	CASSGGLAGAYSYNEQFF
TRBV28	TRBJ2-1	CASSLNPGTSGINEQFF
TRBV11-2	TRBJ2-7	CASSLYPRTSGNSYEQYF
TRBV5-1	TRBJ2-7	CASSSGRKFSSYEQYF
TRBV20-1	TRBJ1-2	CSANQGIGGYTF
TRBV27	TRBJ2-7	CASSISGSPHEQYF
TRBV24-1	TRBJ2-2	CASSFTSVANTGELFF
TRBV3-1	TRBJ2-6	CASSQGSSGSGANVLTF
TRBV28	TRBJ2-2	CASSYIRGRTGELFF
TRBV4-1	TRBJ1-5	CASSRLGGQPQHF
TRBV7-9	TRBJ1-6	CASSLLGQKVNSPLHF
TRBV11-2	TRBJ2-5	CASRKPGQLQETQYF
TRBV10-3	TRBJ1-1	CAISDFGYRRTAATEAFF
TRBV5-6	TRBJ1-2	CASSLTNGPGGYTF
TRBV20-1	TRBJ2-7	CSASPSGRYEQYF
TRBV15	TRBJ1-2	CATSHVGGYTF
TRBV7-8	TRBJ2-7	CASSLGGLSSYEQYF
TRBV9	TRBJ2-1	CASSGSGVAASGNEQFF
TRBV11-2	TRBJ2-7	CASSLSTGQTYEQYF
TRBV3-1	TRBJ2-7	CASSQTGRSSYEQYF
TRBV28	TRBJ2-7	CASSFIGVYEQYF
TRBV25-1	TRBJ1-1	CASSEGGQPEAFF
TRBV7-9	TRBJ2-3	CASSRYGTGGTDTQYF
TRBV20-1	TRBJ1-4	CSAPGRGPQEKLFF
TRBV11-2	TRBJ2-1	CASSRTIAGGRNEQFF
TRBV4-1	TRBJ1-4	CASSLTGRNEKLFF
TRBV19	TRBJ1-2	CASSRRNRDNGYTF
TRBV24-1	TRBJ2-3	CATSDFAGDSSTDTQYF
TRBV5-1	TRBJ2-5	CASNPGDGIGETQYF
TRBV4-1	TRBJ1-2	CASSALQGALGGYTF
TRBV9	TRBJ1-6	CASSVGTGGDSPLHF
TRBV3-1	TRBJ2-7	CASSRDRGHEQYF
TRBV20-1	TRBJ2-7	CSARAYREPEGYEQYF
TRBV4-1	TRBJ2-7	CASSQEPGYSYEQYF
TRBV7-3	TRBJ1-1	CASRRQTNTEAFF
TRBV28	TRBJ2-7	CASSLAGINYEQYF
TRBV24-1	TRBJ2-1	CATSDSSLVWSSYNEQLF
TRBV4-1	TRBJ1-1	CASSRTENTEAFF
TRBV10-3	TRBJ2-2	CATGTSGPRGTGELFF
TRBV20-1	TRBJ2-5	CSARDFIGSGGETQYF
TRBV6-1	TRBJ1-2	CASRRGSDRNYGYTF
TRBV28	TRBJ2-2	CASTLGNTGELFF
TRBV6-2/TRBV6-3	TRBJ2-1	CASSYFGTSGSGEQFF
TRBV20-1	TRBJ2-1	CSARGRGGPGEQFF
TRBV6-1	TRBJ2-5	CASRRSLGETQYF
TRBV3-1	TRBJ2-1	CASSQGAGGVGNEQFF
TRBV12-3/TRBV12-4	TRBJ1-5	CASSMGAQPQHF
TRBV5-1	TRBJ2-5	CASSSQGREETQYF
TRBV28	TRBJ2-5	CAIKRSGGIEETQYF
TRBV28	TRBJ1-5	CASSLSGGHQPQHF